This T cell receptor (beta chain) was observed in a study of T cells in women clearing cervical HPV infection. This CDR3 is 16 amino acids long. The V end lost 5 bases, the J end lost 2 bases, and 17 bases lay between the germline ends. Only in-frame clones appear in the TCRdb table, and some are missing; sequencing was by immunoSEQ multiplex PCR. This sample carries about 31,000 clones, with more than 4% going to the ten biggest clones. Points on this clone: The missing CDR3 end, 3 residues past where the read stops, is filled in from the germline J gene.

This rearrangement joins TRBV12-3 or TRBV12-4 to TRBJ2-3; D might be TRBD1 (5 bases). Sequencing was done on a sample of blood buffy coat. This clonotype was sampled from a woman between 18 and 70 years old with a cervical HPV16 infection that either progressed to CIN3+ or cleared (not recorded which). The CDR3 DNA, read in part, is TGTGCCAGCAGTCCCGGGCGACAGTCCTTCACAGATACG. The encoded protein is CASSPGRQSFTDT. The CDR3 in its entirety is CASSPGRQSFTDTQYF.